Presented here are 14 T cell receptor beta chains from one specimen sequenced in a study of blood T cell repertoires in COVID-19. Produced via immunoSEQ multiplex PCR; TCRdb's table is partial and in-frame only. The sample yields around 25,000 clones, approximately 90% seen once. Material for sequencing was peripheral blood. Receptor source: a man between 65 and 85 years old with acute or convalescent COVID-19.

The chain links TRBV27 to TRBJ1-2, with a weak D call TRBD1 (6 bases). The CDR3 is 15 amino acids. Looked up from germline, CDR1 is MNHEY and CDR2 is SMNVEV (reference sequence). The V and J ends lost 6 bases and 4 bases respectively, with 18 bases between them. DNA of the CDR3: TGTGCCAGCAGAGTACAGGGTATTCCTTCCTATGGCTACACCTTC. Translating gives CASRVQGIPSYGYTF.

V usage is TRBV28 and J usage is TRBJ1-2, with 7 bases that match TRBD1. The CDR3 length is 13 residues. J was trimmed by 4 bases and V by 5 bases; bases with no gene match: 4. Germline loops: CDR1 MDHEN, CDR2 SYDVKM. CDR3 nucleotides: TGTGCCAGCAGTGGACAGGCTTTCTATGGCTACACCTTC. The encoded protein is CASSGQAFYGYTF.

CDR3 residues: CASSPQGQGVYTEAFF. DNA of the CDR3: TGTGCCAGCTCACCACAGGGTCAAGGGGTCTACACTGAAGCTTTCTTT. V is TRBV18 and J is TRBJ1-1; tentative D call: TRBD1 (5 bases). The CDR3 loop spans 16 amino acids. The V gene lost 1 base and the J gene lost 3 bases, with 15 bases spanning the gap. Germline V gives CDR1 KGHSH, CDR2 LQKENI.

The chain joins TRBV6-5 to TRBJ1-4; perhaps TRBD1 as D (5 bases). There are 14 residues in the CDR3. V lost 6 bases and J 5 bases, leaving 13 bases between the germline ends. Germline V lookup: CDR1 MNHEY, CDR2 SVGAGI. The CDR3 region is CASSRDSSNEKLFF. The CDR3 nucleotides are TGTGCCAGCAGCCGCGACAGTTCCAATGAAAAACTGTTTTTT.

This clone appeared a few times. Other DNA sequences of this sample code for an identical CDR3. This chain connects TRBV7-9 to TRBJ1-5, with D maybe TRBD1 (5 bases). The CDR3 has 14 residues. Looked up from germline, CDR1 is SEHNR and CDR2 is FQNEAQ (reference sequence). Trimming pared 0 bases from V and 7 bases from J, leaving 10 bases between. CDR3 residues: CASSLASGNQPQHF. CDR3 coding DNA: TGTGCCAGCAGCTTAGCCTCAGGGAACCAGCCCCAGCATTTT.

This clone was recorded once. The chain employs TRBV13 and TRBJ1-3; the D gene is possibly TRBD1 (6 bases). Trimming removed 1 base at V and 0 bases at J, with 10 bases between. In germline, CDR1 is PRHDT, CDR2 FYEKMQ (reference sequence). The CDR3 consists of 16 residues. CDR3 sequence reads: CASSLEGGRSGNTIYF. For the CDR3, the DNA is TGTGCCAGCAGCTTAGAAGGGGGACGCTCTGGAAACACCATATATTTT.

The CDR3 nucleotides read TGCGCCAGCAGCTTGGTCTCAGTCGCAACTAATGAAAAACTGTTTTTT. This sequence encodes CASSLVSVATNEKLFF. The rearrangement joins TRBV5-1 to TRBJ1-4; D ambiguous. CDR3 length: 16 amino acids. Trimming stripped 0 bases from V and 0 bases from J, with 9 bases between. The V gene's germline CDR1 is SGHRS and CDR2 YFSETQ. The full variable domain, in which reference TRBV5-1 and TRBJ1-4 provide the parts outside the CDR3, is KAGVTQTPRYLIKTRGQQVTLSCSPISGHRSVSWYQQTPGQGLQFLFEYFSETQRNKGNFPGRFSGRQFSNSRSEMNVSTLELGDSALYLCASSLVSVATNEKLFFGSGTQLSVL.

This CDR3 is CASSLGGGETQYF. For the CDR3, the DNA is TGCGCCAGCAGCTTGGGAGGGGGAGAGACCCAGTACTTC. V is TRBV5-1 and J is TRBJ2-5; a weak D match, TRBD1 (6 bases). Germline V lookup: CDR1 SGHRS, CDR2 YFSETQ. The V and J ends lost 0 bases and 4 bases respectively, with 7 bases between them. This CDR3 spans 13 amino acids.

A few counts support this clone. V gene TRBV10-3 combines with J gene TRBJ1-1; the match to TRBD1 covers 9 bases. From germline, CDR1 is ENHRY and CDR2 SYGVKD. The CDR3 loop spans 13 amino acids. V was clipped by 6 bases and J by 4 bases; unmatched bases: 3. Here the CDR3 reads CAISGQGITEAFF. In DNA form, the CDR3 reads TGTGCCATCAGCGGACAGGGGATCACTGAAGCTTTCTTT.

On this clone: Other DNA sequences within the sample encode an identical CDR3. J is TRBJ2-7 and V is TRBV5-1; 10 positions agree with TRBD1. Unmatched junction bases numbered 2, after V lost 4 bases and J lost 4 bases. Looked up from germline, CDR1 is SGHRS and CDR2 is YFSETQ. CDR3 size: 13 residues. In DNA form, the CDR3 reads TGCGCCAGCAGCGGGGACAGGGGTTACGAGCAGTACTTC. Translated, it gives CASSGDRGYEQYF.

The rearrangement uses TRBV18 and TRBJ2-5, with 8 bases fitting TRBD1. Germline values: CDR1 KGHSH, CDR2 LQKENI. The CDR3 is 13 amino acids. The J segment lost 6 bases and the V segment lost 3 bases, leaving 3 bases of the junction unmatched. The CDR3 sequence: CASSPDRAKTQYF. CDR3 nucleotide sequence: TGTGCCAGCTCACCGGACAGGGCCAAGACCCAGTACTTC.

The gene calls are TRBV5-1 and TRBJ1-4; D might be TRBD1 (6 bases). The germline gives CDR1 SGHRS, CDR2 YFSETQ. This CDR3 comprises 15 residues. Trimming cost V 3 bases and J 2 bases, with 11 bases left between them. The CDR3 sequence is CASSSYRATNEKLFF. The CDR3 bases are TGCGCCAGCAGCTCCTACAGGGCTACTAATGAAAAACTGTTTTTT.

The chain carries TRBV18 and TRBJ1-5; 12 bases agree with TRBD1. The V segment lost 3 bases and the J segment 5 bases; nucleotides outside the gene matches: 2. CDR1 is KGHSH, CDR2 LQKENI, per germline. CDR3 length equals 15 residues. The CDR3 coding sequence is TGTGCCAGCTCACCGGGACAGGGGGCGCATCAGCCCCAGCATTTT. It encodes CASSPGQGAHQPQHF.

The chain couples TRBV2 to TRBJ1-5; tentative D call: TRBD1 (6 bases). V lost 4 bases to trimming and J lost 4 bases, with 8 bases between them. This CDR3 region has 13 residues. In germline, CDR1 is SNHLY, CDR2 FYNNEI. CDR3 sequence (DNA): TGTGCCAGCAGTGCACAGGGTAATCAGCCCCAGCATTTT. Protein: CASSAQGNQPQHF.